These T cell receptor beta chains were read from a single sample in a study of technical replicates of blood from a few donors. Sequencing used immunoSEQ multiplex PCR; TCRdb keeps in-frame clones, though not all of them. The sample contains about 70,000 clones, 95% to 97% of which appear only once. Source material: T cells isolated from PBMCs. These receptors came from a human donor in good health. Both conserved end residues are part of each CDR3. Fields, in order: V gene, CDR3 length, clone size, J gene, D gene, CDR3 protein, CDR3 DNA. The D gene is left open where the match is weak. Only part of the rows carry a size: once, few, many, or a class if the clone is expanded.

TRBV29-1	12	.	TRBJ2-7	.	CSAQTGAYEQYF	TGCAGCGCCCAGACAGGAGCCTACGAGCAGTACTTC
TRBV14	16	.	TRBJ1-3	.	CASSRPPVRSGNTIYF	TGTGCCAGCAGCCGGCCCCCCGTTCGCTCTGGAAACACCATATATTTT
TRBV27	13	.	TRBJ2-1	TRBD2	CASSWTRTGEQFF	TGTGCCAGCAGTTGGACTAGAACGGGAGAGCAGTTCTTC
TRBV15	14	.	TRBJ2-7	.	CATSRSGGAWEQYF	TGTGCCACCAGCCGCTCCGGCGGGGCTTGGGAGCAGTACTTC
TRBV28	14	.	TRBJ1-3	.	CASSSPSRGNTIYF	TGTGCCAGCAGTTCCCCCTCGAGGGGAAACACCATATATTTT
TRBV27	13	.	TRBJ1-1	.	CASSPGVGTEAFF	TGTGCCAGCAGTCCGGGGGTGGGGACTGAAGCTTTCTTT
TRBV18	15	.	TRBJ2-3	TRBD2	CASSPSSGGTDTQYF	TGTGCCAGCTCACCTTCCAGCGGGGGTACAGATACGCAGTATTTT
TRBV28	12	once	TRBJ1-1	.	CASSFQGLEAFF	TGTGCCAGCAGTTTTCAGGGTCTTGAAGCTTTCTTT
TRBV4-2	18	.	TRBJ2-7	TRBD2	CASSQSSSGTSGTYEQYF	TGTGCCAGCAGCCAATCTTCCTCCGGGACTAGCGGGACCTACGAGCAGTACTTC
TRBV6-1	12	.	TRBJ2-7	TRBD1	CASSEHRGGKYF	TGTGCCAGCAGTGAACACAGGGGTGGAAAGTACTTC
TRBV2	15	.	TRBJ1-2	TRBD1	CASSDQGAVSYGYTF	TGTGCCAGCAGTGACCAGGGGGCAGTCTCTTATGGCTACACCTTC
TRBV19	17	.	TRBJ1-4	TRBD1	CASRKSGTGSLGEKLFF	TGTGCCAGTAGAAAATCCGGGACAGGGTCTTTAGGTGAAAAACTGTTTTTT
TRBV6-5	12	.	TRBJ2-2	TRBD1	CASGRGTGELFF	TGTGCCAGCGGCAGGGGGACCGGGGAGCTGTTTTTT
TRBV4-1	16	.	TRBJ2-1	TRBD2	CASSPPVRDYHNEQFF	TGCGCCAGCAGCCCCCCGGTACGGGACTACCACAATGAGCAGTTCTTC
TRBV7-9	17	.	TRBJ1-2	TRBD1	CASSPRQGISSNYGYTF	TGTGCCAGCAGCCCCCGACAGGGAATCTCCTCCAACTATGGCTACACCTTC
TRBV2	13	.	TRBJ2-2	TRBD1	CASRTGEVGELFF	TGTGCCAGCCGGACAGGGGAGGTCGGGGAGCTGTTTTTT
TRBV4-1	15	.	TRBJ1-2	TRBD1	CASSQVTGGDYGYTF	TGCGCCAGCAGCCAAGTTACAGGGGGGGACTATGGCTACACCTTC
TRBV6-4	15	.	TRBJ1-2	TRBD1	CASRGTGTGDYGYTF	TGTGCCAGCAGAGGTACCGGGACAGGTGACTATGGCTACACCTTC
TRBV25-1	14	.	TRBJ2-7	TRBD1	CASSDPTGADEQYF	TGTGCCAGCAGTGACCCGACAGGGGCGGACGAGCAGTACTTC
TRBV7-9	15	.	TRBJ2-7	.	CASSEPGTRVYEQYF	TGTGCCAGCAGCGAACCCGGGACACGGGTCTACGAGCAGTACTTC
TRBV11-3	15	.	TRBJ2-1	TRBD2	CASSSSGRAYNEQFF	TGTGCCAGCAGCTCGAGCGGGAGGGCCTACAATGAGCAGTTCTTC
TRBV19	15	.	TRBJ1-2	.	CASSPSREGVYGYTF	TGTGCCAGTTCCCCCTCCAGGGAGGGGGTCTATGGCTACACCTTC
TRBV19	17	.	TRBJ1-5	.	CASSIDWDIGYNQPQHF	TGTGCCAGTAGTATAGATTGGGACATAGGTTACAATCAGCCCCAGCATTTT
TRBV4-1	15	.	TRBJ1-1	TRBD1	CASSQRGQGPTEAFF	TGCGCCAGCAGCCAGCGGGGACAGGGTCCAACTGAAGCTTTCTTT
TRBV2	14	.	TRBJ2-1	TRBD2	CASRGLAGGNEQFF	TGTGCCAGCAGGGGACTAGCGGGGGGCAATGAGCAGTTCTTC
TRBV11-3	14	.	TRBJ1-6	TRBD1	CASSRDRGNSPLHF	TGTGCCAGCAGCCGGGACAGGGGAAATTCACCCCTCCACTTT
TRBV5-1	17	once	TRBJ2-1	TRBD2	CASSLAGTSGASNEQFF	TGCGCCAGCAGCTTGGCCGGGACTAGCGGGGCCTCCAATGAGCAGTTCTTC
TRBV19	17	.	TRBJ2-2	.	CASSILPIGGAAGELFF	TGTGCCAGTAGTATCCTTCCGATAGGGGGGGCGGCCGGGGAGCTGTTTTTT
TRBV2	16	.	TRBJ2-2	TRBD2	CASSKIAGVDTGELFF	TGTGCCAGCAGCAAAATAGCGGGGGTTGACACCGGGGAGCTGTTTTTT